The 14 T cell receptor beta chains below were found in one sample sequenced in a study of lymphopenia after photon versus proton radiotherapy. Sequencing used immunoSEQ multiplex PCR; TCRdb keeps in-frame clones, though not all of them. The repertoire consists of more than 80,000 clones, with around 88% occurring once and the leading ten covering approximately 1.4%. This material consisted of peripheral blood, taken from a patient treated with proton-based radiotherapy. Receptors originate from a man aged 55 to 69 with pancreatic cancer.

Written as DNA, the CDR3 is TGCAGCGTTGGGTTATGGGAAGGGAACGAGCAGTACTTC. This sequence encodes CSVGLWEGNEQYF. The rearrangement joins TRBV29-1 to TRBJ2-5; D uncertain. Matching the DNA end better, TRBJ2-7 makes the J call doubtful. The V gene's germline CDR1 is SQVTM and CDR2 ANQGSEA. The CDR3 extends over 13 amino acids.

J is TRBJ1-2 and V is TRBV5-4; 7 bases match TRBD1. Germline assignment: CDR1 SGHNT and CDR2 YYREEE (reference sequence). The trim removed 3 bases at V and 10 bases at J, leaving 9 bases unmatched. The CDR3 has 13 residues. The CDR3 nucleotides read TGTGCCAGCAGCTACCGGGACAGTCCGGACTACACCTTC. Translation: CASSYRDSPDYTF.

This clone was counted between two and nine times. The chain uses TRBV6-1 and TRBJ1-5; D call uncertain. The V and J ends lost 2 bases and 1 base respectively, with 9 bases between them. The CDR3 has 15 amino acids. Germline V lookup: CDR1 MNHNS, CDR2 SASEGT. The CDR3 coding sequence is TGTGCCAGCAGTGAACCCAGCAACAGCAATCAGCCCCAGCATTTT. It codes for CASSEPSNSNQPQHF.

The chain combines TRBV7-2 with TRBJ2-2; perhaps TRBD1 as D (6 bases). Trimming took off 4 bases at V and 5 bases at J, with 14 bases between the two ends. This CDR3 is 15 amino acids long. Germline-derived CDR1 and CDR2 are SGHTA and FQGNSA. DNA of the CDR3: TGTGCCAGCAGCTCCCAGGGGTTCTTAACCGGGGAGCTGTTTTTT. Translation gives CASSSQGFLTGELFF.

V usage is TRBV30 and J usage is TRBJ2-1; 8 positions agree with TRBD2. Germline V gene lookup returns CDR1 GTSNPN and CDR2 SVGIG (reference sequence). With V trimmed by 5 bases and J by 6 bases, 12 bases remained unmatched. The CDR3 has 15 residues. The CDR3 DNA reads TGTGCCTGGGGAGGACTAGCCGACGCTCTCAATGAGCAGTTCTTC. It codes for CAWGGLADALNEQFF.

CDR3 amino acids: CASSLGTSGYYEQYF. The CDR3 DNA reads TGTGCCAGCAGCTTGGGGACTAGCGGGTATTACGAGCAGTACTTC. The chain joins TRBV5-4 to TRBJ2-7, with 11 bases identical to TRBD2. CDR3 length equals 15 residues. After removal of 0 bases from V and 4 bases from J, the junction contained 3 bases not matched to a gene. Germline V gives CDR1 SGHNT, CDR2 YYREEE (reference sequence).

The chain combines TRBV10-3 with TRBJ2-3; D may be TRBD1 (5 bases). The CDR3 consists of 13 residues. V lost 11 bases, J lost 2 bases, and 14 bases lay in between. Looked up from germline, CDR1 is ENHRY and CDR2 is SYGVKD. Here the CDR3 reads CASGGHTTDTQYF. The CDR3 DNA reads TGTGCCTCTGGCGGACACACCACAGATACGCAGTATTTT.

CDR3 in DNA: TGTGCCAGCAGCAGGACAGCTATCACCGGGGAGCTGTTTTTT. Protein product: CASSRTAITGELFF. V usage is TRBV11-3 and J usage is TRBJ2-2; TRBD1 is a possible D gene (6 bases). The length of the CDR3 is 14 residues. Germline CDR1 is SGHNT and CDR2 is YENEEA. V was clipped by 5 bases and J by 4 bases, with 11 bases between them.

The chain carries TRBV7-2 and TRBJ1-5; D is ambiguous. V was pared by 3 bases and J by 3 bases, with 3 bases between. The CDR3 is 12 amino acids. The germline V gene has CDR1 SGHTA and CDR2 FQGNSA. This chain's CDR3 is CASSFPNQPQHF. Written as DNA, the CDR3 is TGTGCCAGCAGCTTCCCCAATCAGCCCCAGCATTTT.

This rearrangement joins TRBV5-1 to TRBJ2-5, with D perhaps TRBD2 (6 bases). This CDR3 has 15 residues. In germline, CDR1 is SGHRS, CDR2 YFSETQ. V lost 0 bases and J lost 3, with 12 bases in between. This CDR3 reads CASSLERADKETQYF. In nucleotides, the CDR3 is TGCGCCAGCAGCTTGGAGCGGGCCGACAAAGAGACCCAGTACTTC.

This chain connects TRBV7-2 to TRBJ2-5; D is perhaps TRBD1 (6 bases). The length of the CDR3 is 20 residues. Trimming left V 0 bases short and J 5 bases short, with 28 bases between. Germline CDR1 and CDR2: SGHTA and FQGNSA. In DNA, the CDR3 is TGTGCCAGCAGCTTAGCGCAATGGGACACTGACCTGGGAATGGGGGAGACCCAGTACTTC. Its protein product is CASSLAQWDTDLGMGETQYF.

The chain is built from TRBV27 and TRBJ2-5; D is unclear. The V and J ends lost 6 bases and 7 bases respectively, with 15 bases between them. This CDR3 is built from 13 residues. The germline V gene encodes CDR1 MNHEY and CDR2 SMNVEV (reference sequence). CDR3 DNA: TGTGCCAGCAGCCCCCTCATGCATCCGACCCAGTACTTC. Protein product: CASSPLMHPTQYF.

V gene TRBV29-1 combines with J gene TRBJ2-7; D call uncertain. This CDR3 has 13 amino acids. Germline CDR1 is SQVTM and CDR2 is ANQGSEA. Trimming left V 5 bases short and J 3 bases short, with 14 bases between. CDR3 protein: CSVTSTTDYEQYF. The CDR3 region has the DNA TGCAGCGTTACATCGACCACAGACTACGAGCAGTACTTC.

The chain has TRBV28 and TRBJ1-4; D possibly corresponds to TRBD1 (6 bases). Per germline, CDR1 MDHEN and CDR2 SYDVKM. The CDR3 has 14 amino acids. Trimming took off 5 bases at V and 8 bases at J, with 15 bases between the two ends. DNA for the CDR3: TGTGCCAGCAGTGCAATCGACAGGAACGAAAAACTGTTTTTT. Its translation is CASSAIDRNEKLFF.